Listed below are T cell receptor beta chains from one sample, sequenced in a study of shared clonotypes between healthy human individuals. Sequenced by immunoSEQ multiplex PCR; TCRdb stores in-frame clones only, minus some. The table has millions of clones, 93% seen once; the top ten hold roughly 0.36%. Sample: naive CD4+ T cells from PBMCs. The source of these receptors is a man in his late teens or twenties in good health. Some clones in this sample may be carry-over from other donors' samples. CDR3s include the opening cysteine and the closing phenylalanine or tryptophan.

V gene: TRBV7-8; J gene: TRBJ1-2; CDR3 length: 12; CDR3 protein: CASSLNVGGYTF
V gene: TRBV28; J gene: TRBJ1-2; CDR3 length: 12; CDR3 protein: CATRRPVDGYTF
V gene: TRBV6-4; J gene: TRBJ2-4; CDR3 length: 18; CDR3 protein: CASSDSSLGRGAKNIQYF
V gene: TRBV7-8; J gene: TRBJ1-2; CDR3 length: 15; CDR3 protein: CASSLEGTGGLGYTF
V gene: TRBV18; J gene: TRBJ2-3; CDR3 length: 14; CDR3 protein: CASSPGRVADTQYF
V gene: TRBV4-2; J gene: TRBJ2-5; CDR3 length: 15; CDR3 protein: CASSQSSGGQETQYF
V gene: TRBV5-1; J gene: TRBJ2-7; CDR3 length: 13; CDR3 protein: CASSRGSSYEQYF
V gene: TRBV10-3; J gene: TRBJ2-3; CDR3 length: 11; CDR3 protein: CAIRSTDTQYF
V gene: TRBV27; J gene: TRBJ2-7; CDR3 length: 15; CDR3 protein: CASTLLGREGDEQYF
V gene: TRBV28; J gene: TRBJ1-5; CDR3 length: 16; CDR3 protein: CASSLQDRGRNQPQHF
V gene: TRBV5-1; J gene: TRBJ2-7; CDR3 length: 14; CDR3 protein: CASSSRTGAYEQYF